Below, 20 T cell receptor beta chains from the same sample are listed, as sequenced in a study of neurological immune-mediated disorders. A single record per CDR3 protein comes from TCRdb applying MiXCR to the 5' RACE reads. Of 40,000 or so distinct CDR3 sequences listed, 2.5% are singletons. The sample taken for sequencing was PBMCs. Receptors were obtained from a man aged 50-60 years with multiple sclerosis.

This clonotype has ten or more counts. V is TRBV4-2 and J is TRBJ2-1; 9 bases align to TRBD2. Germline trimming cut 1 base from V and 0 bases from J; bases unmatched to any gene: 13. CDR1 and CDR2 from the germline V gene are LGHNA and YNFKEQ. CDR3 length equals 20 residues. The CDR3 loop reads CASSQASGAGGGSSYNEQFF. The CDR3 region has the DNA TGTGCCAGCAGCCAAGCTTCGGGAGCGGGGGGTGGGAGCTCCTACAATGAGCAGTTCTTC.

This clonotype was seen repeatedly, ten times or more. The chain joins TRBV2 to TRBJ2-3, with TRBD2 identical over 16 bases. V shed 6 bases, J shed 7 bases, and the junction held 16 bases outside the gene matches. CDR1 and CDR2 from the germline V gene are SNHLY and FYNNEI. This CDR3 region has 19 residues. CDR3 nucleotide sequence: TGTGCCAGCAGCGGCCTCGGGACTAGCGGGGGGGCGGGGCGGTATACGCAGTATTTT. Translating it yields CASSGLGTSGGAGRYTQYF. Based on the CDR3 plus reference TRBV2 and TRBJ2-3, the full variable domain is EPEVTQTPSHQVTQMGQEVILRCVPISNHLYFYWYRQILGQKVEFLVSFYNNEISEKSEIFDDQFSVERPDGSNFTLKIRSTKLEDSAMYFCASSGLGTSGGAGRYTQYFGPGTRLTVL.

This clonotype has only one observation. J is TRBJ2-3 and V is TRBV7-3, with D unresolved. The CDR3 sequence is 11 residues long. Trimming shortened V by 2 bases and J by 11 bases, and 8 bases separated the two germline ends. The germline gives CDR1 SGHTA, CDR2 FQGTGA. CDR3 in amino acids: CASSLDGLQYF. In nucleotides, the CDR3 is TGTGCCAGCAGCTTAGATGGTCTGCAGTATTTT.

This clonotype was counted ten times or more. This could be a read error, since a much larger clone is one nucleotide away. This rearrangement joins TRBV3-1 to TRBJ1-2; D unresolved. CDR1 is LGHDT and CDR2 is YNNKEL in the germline V gene (reference sequence). The CDR3 totals 12 residues. The CDR3 loop reads CASSKDGYGYTF. The CDR3 DNA reads TGTGCCAGCAGCAAAGACGGGTATGGCTACACCTTC.

This clonotype was recorded many times. The V gene is TRBV5-4, the J gene TRBJ2-4; the match to TRBD1 covers 7 bases. The CDR3 length is 14 residues. CDR1 is SGHNT and CDR2 is YYREEE in the germline V gene (reference sequence). The ends lost 4 bases at V and 2 bases at J; junction bases unmatched: 3. As DNA, the CDR3 is TGTGCCAGCAGCCAAGGGGGCACCAAAAACATTCAGTACTTC. Protein sequence: CASSQGGTKNIQYF.

The chain employs TRBV28 and TRBJ2-1; the match to TRBD2 covers 9 bases. Per germline, CDR1 MDHEN and CDR2 SYDVKM. The CDR3 contains 15 residues. Trimming cost V 5 bases and J 6 bases; bases outside gene matches: 8. As DNA, the CDR3 is TGTGCCAGCAGTCTAAGACTAGCGGTAACCAATGAGCAGTTCTTC. Amino acids: CASSLRLAVTNEQFF. The variable domain in full, with the rest retrieved from reference TRBV28 and TRBJ2-1, is DVKVTQSSRYLVKRTGEKVFLECVQDMDHENMFWYRQDPGLGLRLIYFSYDVKMKEKGDIPEGYSVSREKKERFSLILESASTNQTSMYLCASSLRLAVTNEQFFGPGTRLTVL.

This clonotype was picked up many times. This chain connects TRBV5-1 to TRBJ1-4; 8 positions agree with TRBD1. The CDR3 has 16 amino acids. Germline V CDR1 and CDR2: SGHRS, YFSETQ. J gave up 0 bases and V 5 bases, and 6 bases lay outside the gene matches. The CDR3 loop reads CASRSRQGSTNEKLFF. The CDR3 DNA is TGCGCCAGCAGAAGTCGACAGGGGTCAACTAATGAAAAACTGTTTTTT.

This clonotype was picked up many times. The chain couples TRBV12-3 or TRBV12-4 to TRBJ2-5; TRBD2 is a possible D gene (6 bases). Trimming took off 1 base at V and 7 bases at J, with 19 bases between the two ends. The CDR3 spans 16 residues. The CDR3, as DNA: TGTGCCAGCAGTTTAGGCCCGCGGGGCCTTCCGGGGACCCAGTACTTC. Translation: CASSLGPRGLPGTQYF.

This clonotype has more than one count but fewer than ten. This sequence may be a read error, since a much larger clone differs from it by one base. This sequence joins TRBV3-1 and TRBJ2-7; D is ambiguous. The germline gives CDR1 LGHDT, CDR2 YNNKEL (reference sequence). This CDR3 has 13 amino acids. Trimming shortened V by 1 base and J by 3 bases, and 7 bases separated the two germline ends. The CDR3 region is CASSQGKIYEQYF. CDR3 in DNA: TGTGCCAGCAGCCAAGGAAAGATCTACGAGCAGTACTTC.

This clonotype was picked up many times. This chain joins TRBV7-2 and TRBJ1-1; perhaps TRBD1 as D (6 bases). V gave up 3 bases and J gave up 6 bases, with 11 bases separating them. Germline V gene sequence: CDR1 SGHTA, CDR2 FQGNSA. This CDR3 is 13 amino acids long. In DNA form, the CDR3 reads TGTGCCAGCAGCTTCCGGGACAAAGCTGAAGCTTTCTTT. Translated, it gives CASSFRDKAEAFF.

This clonotype was seen repeatedly, ten times or more. The chain combines TRBV5-1 with TRBJ1-1; D possibly corresponds to TRBD1 (6 bases). The V gene lost 2 bases and the J gene lost 1 base, with 9 bases spanning the gap. CDR3 length: 14 residues. Looked up from germline, CDR1 is SGHRS and CDR2 is YFSETQ. CDR3 residues: CASSFQGTNTEAFF. CDR3 DNA sequence: TGCGCCAGCAGCTTCCAGGGGACGAACACTGAAGCTTTCTTT.

This clonotype was found many times. The rearrangement uses TRBV12-3 or TRBV12-4 and TRBJ1-4, with D maybe TRBD1 (5 bases). V lost 3 bases, J lost 8 bases, and 13 bases lay in between. This CDR3 spans 14 amino acids. The CDR3 sequence: CASSLLGAREKLFF. The CDR3 DNA reads TGTGCCAGCAGTTTGTTAGGGGCTCGGGAAAAACTGTTTTTT.

This clonotype was recorded many times. The CDR3 DNA reads as TGCAGCGTCCTGATCCCGGGACAGGTATCCAATGAGCAGTTCTTC. Translated: CSVLIPGQVSNEQFF. The chain links TRBV29-1 to TRBJ2-1; 8 nucleotides match TRBD1. V lost 6 bases and J lost 6; bases outside the gene matches: 13. The V gene's germline CDR1 is SQVTM and CDR2 ANQGSEA. This CDR3 region has 15 residues.

There are many counts of this clonotype. The chain is built from TRBV12-3 or TRBV12-4 and TRBJ2-2; either TRBD1 or TRBD2 may fit D (5 bases each). The CDR3 loop spans 15 amino acids. Between the trimmed V and J ends, which lost 6 bases and 1 base, there was a span of 12 bases. Written as DNA, the CDR3 is TGTGCCAGCAGACCTGGGGGTCTGAACACCGGGGAGCTGTTTTTT. This sequence encodes CASRPGGLNTGELFF.

In its sample, this clonotype was seen many times. The chain couples TRBV6-6 to TRBJ2-5; D uncertain. The CDR3 sequence is 14 residues long. Germline values: CDR1 MNHNY, CDR2 SVGAGI (reference sequence). V lost 0 bases and J lost 5, with 10 bases in between. CDR3 in DNA: TGTGCCAGCAGTTACTCTTGGGCCGGGGAGACCCAGTACTTC. Encoded protein: CASSYSWAGETQYF.

This clonotype was observed at least ten times. V gene TRBV24-1 combines with J gene TRBJ1-1; tentatively, D is TRBD1 (5 bases). Germline V lookup: CDR1 KGHDR, CDR2 SFDVKD. V was cut by 3 bases and J by 6 bases, with 13 bases left in between. The CDR3 contains 14 residues. CDR3 region: CATSDPGHLAEAFF. The CDR3 DNA reads TGTGCCACCAGTGATCCCGGACATCTGGCTGAAGCTTTCTTT.

This clonotype was counted at least ten times. For the CDR3, the DNA is TGCAGTGCTAGACAGGGGGCTAGCAATCAGCCCCAGCATTTT. Translated, it gives CSARQGASNQPQHF. The chain carries TRBV20-1 and TRBJ1-5; TRBD1 aligns across 8 bases. Germline assignment: CDR1 DFQATT and CDR2 SNEGSKA (reference sequence). The CDR3 contains 14 residues. Trimming took 2 bases from V and 0 from J; bases not matched to a gene: 0.

This clonotype has a count of ten or more. At one end the junction does not follow the germline gene, possibly because of a read error. The chain has TRBV5-6 and TRBJ1-6; TRBD1 agrees at 10 bases. This CDR3 region has 16 residues. Germline loops: CDR1 SGHDT, CDR2 YYEEEE. CDR3 loop: CASSSLDRGYNSPLNF. CDR3 bases: TGTGCCAGCAGCTCCTTGGACAGGGGGTATAATTCACCCCTCAACTTT.

The genes are TRBV3-1 and TRBJ1-1; TRBD1 might be the D (6 bases). The length of the CDR3 is 14 residues. The germline V and J ends were trimmed by 4 bases and 1 base, with 10 bases remaining between them. Germline V CDR1 and CDR2: LGHDT, YNNKEL (reference sequence). The CDR3 sequence is CASSPRTANTEAFF. CDR3 sequence (DNA): TGTGCCAGCAGCCCAAGGACAGCGAACACTGAAGCTTTCTTT.

This clonotype is classed as medium-sized. The chain links TRBV27 to TRBJ2-1; TRBD2 matches at 11 bases. V shed 6 bases, J shed 1 base, and the junction held 5 bases outside the gene matches. This CDR3 has 16 amino acids. Germline lookup yields CDR1 MNHEY and CDR2 SMNVEV (reference sequence). The CDR3 reads CASSVLAGGSYNEQFF. The CDR3, as DNA: TGTGCCAGCAGCGTGTTAGCGGGGGGGTCCTACAATGAGCAGTTCTTC.